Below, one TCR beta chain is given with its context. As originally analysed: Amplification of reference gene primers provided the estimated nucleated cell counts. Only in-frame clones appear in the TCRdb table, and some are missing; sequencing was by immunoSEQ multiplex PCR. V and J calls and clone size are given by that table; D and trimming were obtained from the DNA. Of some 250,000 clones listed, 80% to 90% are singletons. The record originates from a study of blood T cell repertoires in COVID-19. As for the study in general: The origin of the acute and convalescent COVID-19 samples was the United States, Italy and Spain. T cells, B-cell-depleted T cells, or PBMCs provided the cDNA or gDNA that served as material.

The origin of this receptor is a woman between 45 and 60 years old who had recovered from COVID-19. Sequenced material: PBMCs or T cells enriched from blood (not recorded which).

CDR3 protein: CASSQARYNEQFF. As DNA, the CDR3 is TGTGCCAGCAGCCAAGCCCGCTACAATGAGCAGTTCTTC. The genes are TRBV14 and TRBJ2-1; no reliable D call. Germline values: CDR1 SGHDN, CDR2 FVKESK. The CDR3 runs to 13 residues. The ends were cut back, 1 base at V and 3 bases at J, with 4 bases in the middle.